This T cell receptor beta chain was recovered during a study of CD8 T cells in Susac syndrome (dated by TCRdb to the late 2010s). Turning to the overall study: Of the Susac syndrome patients who were sequenced, under 10 were in clinical remission while 5 or 6 had clinically active disease. Susac syndrome patients were therapy-naive, on corticosteroids (some also receiving IVIg), or on IVIg alone at blood withdrawal. The study used repertoire sequencing to test whether antigen drove CD8+ T cell activation and differentiation in Susac syndrome. The clonality of the CD8+ T cell repertoire was compared across about a dozen healthy donors, about 14 Susac syndrome patients and under 18 multiple sclerosis patients. Broader findings and caveats from the paper: The number of individuals in the TCR sequencing and HLA analysis was acknowledged as relatively small. Sixteen and five Susac-specific public clones were found in the total CD8+ and CD8+ TEMRA repertoires, respectively. Susac syndrome CD8+ repertoires showed clonal expansion, highest in CD8+ TEMRA cells and greater in clinically active than remitting patients.

Peripheral blood CD8+ and CD4+ T cells from healthy donors, Susac syndrome patients and multiple sclerosis patients were profiled by high-throughput TCR beta sequencing. The Susac syndrome patients fulfilled recently defined diagnostic criteria for definite or probable disease. Bulk CD8+ and CD4+ T cells were purified by magnetic negative isolation, while CD8+ TEMRA cells were enriched using FACS. Blood was drawn into EDTA tubes, processed within 24 hours, and PBMCs were isolated by density gradient centrifugation. PBMCs intended for TCR sequencing were cryopreserved in liquid nitrogen and thawed later in a water bath at 37 degrees C. A purity of at least 90% was achieved for sorted or isolated CD4+, CD8+ and CD8+ TEMRA cells. Of note for this clonotype: Its antigen is not yet known. Qualities for individual bases were not recorded, and no much larger clone is one base off.

The junction carries 22 bases between V and J, which are trimmed by 2 bases and 2 bases respectively. Sequences SEHNR (CDR1) and FQNEAQ (CDR2) are obtained from the germline V gene (reference sequence). Inclusive of the bounding cysteine and phenylalanine, the CDR3 is 18 residues long. This entry keeps only the CDR3 DNA: 54 bases, framed from base 1. RNA was extracted with the RNeasy kit and 0.5 to 1 ug was reverse transcribed using random hexamers. The immunoSEQ multiplex PCR assay, which covers 54 Vbeta and 13 Jbeta segments, was used to amplify TCR beta CDR3 regions. To correct PCR amplification bias, a synthetic template baseline was used for both primer optimization and computational correction. As for how the authors treated the data: Reads were annotated to V, D and J genes per IMGT and analyzed with immunoSEQ Analyzer, keeping only productive sequences. Clonality was calculated as one minus the Shannon entropy normalized by log2 of the number of productive unique sequences. For each patient and control, public and private clones were evaluated among the 100 most prevalent clones. A clone was defined as Susac-specific if it was absent from the healthy and MS cohorts, from approximately 980 published viral clones and from other ImmuneACCESS disease sequences. TCRdb itself trimmed the public reads at Q25 with fastp, ran MiXCR and retained productive beta chains. Every CDR3 protein is listed once, alongside the most common genes and DNA of its rows. What appears here as the V and J calls and clone size reflects TCRdb's work, not the paper's. The sample yields more than 95,000 distinct CDR3 sequences; around 94% were counted once. The ten top clones hold approximately 0.22% of the sample.

The chain is encoded by TRBV7-9 joined to TRBJ2-7; a weak D assignment points to TRBD1 (5 bases agree). The sample comprised CD8+ T cells from PBMCs. This TCR was sampled from a human donor with Susac syndrome. The bases read TGTGCCAGCAGCTTAAGTAGTCGTTCAGGCAGGGCGGCCTACGAGCAGTACTTC. This encodes CASSLSSRSGRAAYEQYF.